This T cell receptor (beta chain) is from a study of blood T cell repertoires in COVID-19. Across the whole study: From the United States, Italy and Spain came samples of acute and convalescent COVID-19.

Data came from immunoSEQ multiplex PCR; TCRdb stores just in-frame clones and leaves some out. The sample contains around 250,000 clones, approximately 86% of which appear only once. Each recovered donor of Cohort 3 presented with two negative PCRs, clearance, or symptom resolution. This CDR3 contains 15 residues. Trimming left V 4 bases short and J 5 bases short, with 18 bases between. From germline, CDR1 is SGHRS and CDR2 YFSETQ. This receptor was obtained from a woman aged 50 to 65 who had recovered from COVID-19. The source material was PBMCs or T cells enriched from blood (not recorded which). The chain carries TRBV5-1 and TRBJ1-2; tentative D call: TRBD1 (6 bases). CDR3 loop: CASSPNRAPGYGYTF. CDR3 bases: TGCGCCAGCAGCCCCAACAGGGCACCGGGGTATGGCTACACCTTC.